A selection of T cell receptor beta chains follows, all from one sample in a study of siplizumab effects on memory and regulatory T cells. The protocol was immunoSEQ multiplex PCR, while the TCRdb copy is restricted to in-frame clones and leaves out a portion. The table lists over 85,000 clones, 93% of them singletons. The sequencing input was CD8+ T cells sorted from blood. The receptors come from a human donor in good health. Both conserved end residues are part of each CDR3. Each record gives: CDR3 protein, CDR3 DNA, J gene, V gene, D gene, clone size. D genes are given only for firm matches. Clone sizes are given selectively: once, few, many, or a class where the clone is expanded.

cdr3_aa: CASSQDGSFSNEKLFF; cdr3_nt: TGTGCCAGCAGCCAAGACGGCAGCTTCTCTAATGAAAAACTGTTTTTT; j_call: TRBJ1-4; v_call: TRBV4-2; d_call: .; clone_size: .
cdr3_aa: CASSYGTGVYNEQFF; cdr3_nt: TGTGCCAGCAGTTACGGGACAGGGGTTTACAATGAGCAGTTCTTC; j_call: TRBJ2-1; v_call: TRBV6-5; d_call: TRBD1; clone_size: .
cdr3_aa: CASSELAQYNEQFF; cdr3_nt: TGTGCCAGCAGTGAACTGGCCCAGTACAATGAGCAGTTCTTC; j_call: TRBJ2-1; v_call: TRBV6-1; d_call: .; clone_size: .
cdr3_aa: CASSLGPSESYEQYF; cdr3_nt: TGTGCCAGCAGTCTCGGACCCAGTGAATCCTACGAGCAGTACTTC; j_call: TRBJ2-7; v_call: TRBV5-6; d_call: .; clone_size: few
cdr3_aa: CASSSLGLGETQYF; cdr3_nt: TGTGCTAGCAGCTCTCTCGGACTAGGGGAGACCCAGTACTTC; j_call: TRBJ2-5; v_call: TRBV7-7; d_call: TRBD2; clone_size: .
cdr3_aa: CASRPQGADTEAFF; cdr3_nt: TGTGCCAGCAGGCCTCAGGGGGCGGACACTGAAGCTTTCTTT; j_call: TRBJ1-1; v_call: TRBV5-4; d_call: TRBD1; clone_size: .
cdr3_aa: CASSFSDSGRNSPLHF; cdr3_nt: TGTGCCAGCAGCTTCTCGGACTCAGGGCGGAATTCACCCCTCCACTTT; j_call: TRBJ1-6; v_call: TRBV13; d_call: .; clone_size: .
cdr3_aa: CASSHVLGSPVEQYF; cdr3_nt: TGTGCCAGCAGCCATGTATTAGGGTCACCCGTGGAGCAGTACTTC; j_call: TRBJ2-7; v_call: TRBV27; d_call: .; clone_size: .
cdr3_aa: CASSPPGVGSPLHF; cdr3_nt: TGCGCCAGCAGCCCGCCCGGGGTCGGGTCACCCCTCCACTTT; j_call: TRBJ1-6; v_call: TRBV4-1; d_call: .; clone_size: .
cdr3_aa: CASSFGTAYNEQFF; cdr3_nt: TGTGCCAGCAGCTTCGGGACAGCCTACAATGAGCAGTTCTTC; j_call: TRBJ2-1; v_call: TRBV7-9; d_call: TRBD1; clone_size: .
cdr3_aa: CASGLSGLGTYGYTF; cdr3_nt: TGTGCTAGTGGTTTGTCGGGGTTGGGGACCTATGGCTACACCTTC; j_call: TRBJ1-2; v_call: TRBV12-5; d_call: .; clone_size: .
cdr3_aa: CASSWRADTDTQYF; cdr3_nt: TGTGCCAGCAGTTGGAGGGCTGACACAGATACGCAGTATTTT; j_call: TRBJ2-3; v_call: TRBV27; d_call: .; clone_size: .
cdr3_aa: CASSLSVFRTQSTDTQYF; cdr3_nt: TGCGCCAGCAGCTTGTCCGTCTTCCGGACTCAGAGCACAGATACGCAGTATTTT; j_call: TRBJ2-3; v_call: TRBV5-1; d_call: .; clone_size: .
cdr3_aa: CASSVRDRGLETQYF; cdr3_nt: TGTGCCAGCAGCGTCCGGGACAGGGGCCTTGAGACCCAGTACTTC; j_call: TRBJ2-5; v_call: TRBV9; d_call: TRBD1; clone_size: .
cdr3_aa: CASSWGQSSSYEQYF; cdr3_nt: TGCGCCAGCAGCTGGGGACAGTCAAGCTCCTACGAGCAGTACTTC; j_call: TRBJ2-7; v_call: TRBV5-1; d_call: TRBD1; clone_size: once
cdr3_aa: CSVAGGPYEQYF; cdr3_nt: TGCAGCGTCGCAGGGGGGCCCTACGAGCAGTACTTC; j_call: TRBJ2-7; v_call: TRBV29-1; d_call: .; clone_size: .
cdr3_aa: CASGPPVAVEYNEQFF; cdr3_nt: TGTGCTAGTGGTCCCCCAGTCGCGGTAGAATACAATGAGCAGTTCTTC; j_call: TRBJ2-1; v_call: TRBV12-5; d_call: .; clone_size: .
cdr3_aa: CAWSAQGLSTEAFF; cdr3_nt: TGTGCCTGGAGTGCTCAAGGTCTAAGCACTGAAGCTTTCTTT; j_call: TRBJ1-1; v_call: TRBV30; d_call: .; clone_size: .
cdr3_aa: CASSKLAEGETQYF; cdr3_nt: TGTGCCAGCAGCAAACTAGCGGAGGGGGAGACCCAGTACTTC; j_call: TRBJ2-5; v_call: TRBV5-6; d_call: TRBD2; clone_size: .
cdr3_aa: CASSFGTSNEQYF; cdr3_nt: TGTGCCAGCAGCTTCGGGACCTCGAACGAGCAGTACTTC; j_call: TRBJ2-7; v_call: TRBV5-4; d_call: .; clone_size: .
cdr3_aa: CASSPRVEAEGQYEQYF; cdr3_nt: TGTGCCAGCTCACCAAGGGTGGAGGCGGAGGGACAATACGAGCAGTACTTC; j_call: TRBJ2-7; v_call: TRBV18; d_call: .; clone_size: .
cdr3_aa: CATQGAGSQPQHF; cdr3_nt: TGTGCCACGCAGGGGGCCGGCAGTCAGCCCCAGCATTTT; j_call: TRBJ1-5; v_call: TRBV19; d_call: TRBD1; clone_size: .
cdr3_aa: CASSTLFAGDYNEQFF; cdr3_nt: TGTGCCAGCAGCACACTCTTTGCGGGGGACTACAATGAGCAGTTCTTC; j_call: TRBJ2-1; v_call: TRBV5-5; d_call: TRBD2; clone_size: .